Sequencing of this TCR beta chain was carried out in a study of blood T cell repertoires in COVID-19. Study information: From T cells, B-cell-depleted T cells, or PBMCs came the material, which was cDNA or gDNA.

Original methodology: Amplification with reference gene primers provided the estimates of nucleated cell counts. The table came from immunoSEQ multiplex PCR; TCRdb's copy has only in-frame clones and leaves some out. V and J calls and clone size come straight from that table; D and trimming were deduced from the DNA. This table holds some 180,000 clones, 65% to 90% found once. Germline-derived CDR1 and CDR2 are MNHEY and SMNVEV (reference sequence). The CDR3 runs to 14 residues. The ends were cut back, 6 bases at V and 1 base at J, with 13 bases in the middle. The sequenced material came from peripheral blood. This sequence joins TRBV27 and TRBJ2-7, with D tentatively TRBD1 (5 bases). The clonotype was recovered from a human donor in a cohort sampled during active COVID-19. CDR3 nucleotide sequence: TGTGCCAGCAGAATATACGACAGTTCCTACGAGCAGTACTTC. Protein: CASRIYDSSYEQYF.